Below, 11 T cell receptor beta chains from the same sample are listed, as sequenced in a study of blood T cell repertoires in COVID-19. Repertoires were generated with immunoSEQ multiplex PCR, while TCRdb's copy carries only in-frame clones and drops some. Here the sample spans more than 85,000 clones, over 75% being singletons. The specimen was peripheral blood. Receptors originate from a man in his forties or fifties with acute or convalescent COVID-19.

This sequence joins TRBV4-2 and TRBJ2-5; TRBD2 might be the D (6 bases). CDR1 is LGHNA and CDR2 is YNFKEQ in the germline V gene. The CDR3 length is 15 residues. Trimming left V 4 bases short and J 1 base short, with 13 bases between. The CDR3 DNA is TGTGCCAGCAGCCCAGGGACTTCCTTCCAAGAGACCCAGTACTTC. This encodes CASSPGTSFQETQYF.

The CDR3 reads CASSYWSGNEQFF. The CDR3 coding sequence is TGTGCCAGCAGTTACTGGAGCGGGAATGAGCAGTTCTTC. This chain connects TRBV6-2 or TRBV6-3 to TRBJ2-1; a weak D match, TRBD2 (6 bases). Germline V CDR1 and CDR2: MNHEY, SVGEGT. V was shortened by 1 base and J by 7 bases, with 8 bases between the two germline ends. CDR3 length: 13 amino acids.

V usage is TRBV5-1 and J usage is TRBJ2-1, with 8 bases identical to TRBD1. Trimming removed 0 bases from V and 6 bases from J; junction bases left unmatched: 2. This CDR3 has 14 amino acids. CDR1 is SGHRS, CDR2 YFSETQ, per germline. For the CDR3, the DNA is TGCGCCAGCAGCTTGGCAGGGGGCCTCAATGAGCAGTTCTTC. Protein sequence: CASSLAGGLNEQFF.

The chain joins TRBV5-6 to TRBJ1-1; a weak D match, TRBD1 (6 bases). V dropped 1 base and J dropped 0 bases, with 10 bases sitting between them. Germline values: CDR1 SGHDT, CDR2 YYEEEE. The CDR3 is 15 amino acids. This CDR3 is CASSLRDIMNTEAFF. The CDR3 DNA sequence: TGTGCCAGCAGCTTGCGGGACATCATGAACACTGAAGCTTTCTTT. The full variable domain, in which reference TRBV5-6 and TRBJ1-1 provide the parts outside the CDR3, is DAGVTQSPTHLIKTRGQQVTLRCSPKSGHDTVSWYQQALGQGPQFIFQYYEEEERQRGNFPDRFSGHQFPNYSSELNVNALLLGDSALYLCASSLRDIMNTEAFFGQGTRLTVV.

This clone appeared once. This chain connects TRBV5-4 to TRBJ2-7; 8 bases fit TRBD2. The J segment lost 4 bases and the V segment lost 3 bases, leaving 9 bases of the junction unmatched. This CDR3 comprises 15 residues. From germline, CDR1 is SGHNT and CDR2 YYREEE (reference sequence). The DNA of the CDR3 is TGTGCCAGCAGCTACGGGAGGGGGTACGGGTACGAGCAGTACTTC. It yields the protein CASSYGRGYGYEQYF.

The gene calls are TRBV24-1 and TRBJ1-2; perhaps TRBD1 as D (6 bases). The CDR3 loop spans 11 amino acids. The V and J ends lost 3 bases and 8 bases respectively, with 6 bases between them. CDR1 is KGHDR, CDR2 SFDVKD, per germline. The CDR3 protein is CATSDGQGYTF. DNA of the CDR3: TGTGCCACCAGTGATGGACAGGGCTACACCTTC.

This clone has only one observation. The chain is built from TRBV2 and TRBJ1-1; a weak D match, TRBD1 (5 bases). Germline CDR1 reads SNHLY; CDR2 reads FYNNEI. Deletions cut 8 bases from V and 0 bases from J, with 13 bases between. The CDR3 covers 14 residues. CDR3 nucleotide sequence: TGTGCCAGCTGGGCTTTCAGGGTGAACACTGAAGCTTTCTTT. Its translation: CASWAFRVNTEAFF. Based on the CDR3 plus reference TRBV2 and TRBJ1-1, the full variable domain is EPEVTQTPSHQVTQMGQEVILRCVPISNHLYFYWYRQILGQKVEFLVSFYNNEISEKSEIFDDQFSVERPDGSNFTLKIRSTKLEDSAMYFCASWAFRVNTEAFFGQGTRLTVV.

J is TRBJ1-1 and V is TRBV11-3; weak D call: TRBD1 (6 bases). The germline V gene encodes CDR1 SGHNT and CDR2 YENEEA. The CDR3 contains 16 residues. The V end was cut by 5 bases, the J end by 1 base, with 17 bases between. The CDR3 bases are TGTGCCAGCAGCCTTACTCCGGGACACGGGAACACTGAAGCTTTCTTT. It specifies CASSLTPGHGNTEAFF.

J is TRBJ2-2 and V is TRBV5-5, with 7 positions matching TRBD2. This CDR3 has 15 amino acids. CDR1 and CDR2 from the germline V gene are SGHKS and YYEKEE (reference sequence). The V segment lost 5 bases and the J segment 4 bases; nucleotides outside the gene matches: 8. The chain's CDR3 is CASSHRLALTGELFF. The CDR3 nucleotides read TGTGCCAGCAGTCATAGACTAGCTCTCACCGGGGAGCTGTTTTTT. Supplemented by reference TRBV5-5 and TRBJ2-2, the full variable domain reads DAGVTQSPTHLIKTRGQQVTLRCSPISGHKSVSWYQQVLGQGPQFIFQYYEKEERGRGNFPDRFSARQFPNYSSELNVNALLLGDSALYLCASSHRLALTGELFFGEGSRLTVL.

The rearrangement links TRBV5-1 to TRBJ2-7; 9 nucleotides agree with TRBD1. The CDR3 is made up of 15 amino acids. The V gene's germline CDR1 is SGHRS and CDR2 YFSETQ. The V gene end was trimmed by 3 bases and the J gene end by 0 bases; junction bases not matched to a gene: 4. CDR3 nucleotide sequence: TGCGCCAGCAGCTGGGGGACAGGGCCCTCCTACGAGCAGTACTTC. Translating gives CASSWGTGPSYEQYF.

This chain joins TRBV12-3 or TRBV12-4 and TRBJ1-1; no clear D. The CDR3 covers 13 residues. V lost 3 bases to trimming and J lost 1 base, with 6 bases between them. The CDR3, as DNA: TGTGCCAGCAGTTTTGTAGAGAACACTGAAGCTTTCTTT. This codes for CASSFVENTEAFF.